This T cell receptor (beta chain) is from a study of T cells after yellow fever vaccination. About the study: The SMART-Seq v4 Ultra Low Input method served to prepare the low-cell-number fractions. Study conclusions and caveats: The secondary response peaked faster, at day 5 versus 15, but was weaker. Some clonotypes were seen in both the CD4 and the CD8 compartments. These made up a small share and likely arose from convergent recombination. Once the booster was given, most primary-vaccination clones reappeared, at just under 98% for CD4 and approximately 88% for CD8.

Points on this clonotype: Its antigen is currently unknown.

Via MiXCR, TCRdb re-called the 5' RACE reads, giving one row per CDR3 protein. The sample gives 300,000 to 350,000 distinct CDR3 sequences, under 5% of which show up once; about 24% is in the top ten. Germline V gives CDR1 SGHNT, CDR2 YYREEE (reference sequence). The CDR3 is 14 amino acids. With 4 bases clipped from V and 4 bases from J, the junction kept 5 bases outside the gene matches. The receptor's source is a man aged 18 to 29 who received the YFV17D yellow fever vaccine. The sequencing used PBMCs, collected 5 days after the yellow fever booster vaccination. This chain uses TRBV5-4 with TRBJ2-5, with 9 bases that match TRBD1. CDR3 nucleotides: TGTGCCAGCAGCCAGATGGACAGGGGAGAGACCCAGTACTTC. As protein: CASSQMDRGETQYF. Together with reference TRBV5-4 and TRBJ2-5, the CDR3 gives the full variable domain: ETGVTQSPTHLIKTRGQQVTLRCSSQSGHNTVSWYQQALGQGPQFIFQYYREEENGRGNFPPRFSGLQFPNYSSELNVNALELDDSALYLCASSQMDRGETQYFGPGTRLLVL.